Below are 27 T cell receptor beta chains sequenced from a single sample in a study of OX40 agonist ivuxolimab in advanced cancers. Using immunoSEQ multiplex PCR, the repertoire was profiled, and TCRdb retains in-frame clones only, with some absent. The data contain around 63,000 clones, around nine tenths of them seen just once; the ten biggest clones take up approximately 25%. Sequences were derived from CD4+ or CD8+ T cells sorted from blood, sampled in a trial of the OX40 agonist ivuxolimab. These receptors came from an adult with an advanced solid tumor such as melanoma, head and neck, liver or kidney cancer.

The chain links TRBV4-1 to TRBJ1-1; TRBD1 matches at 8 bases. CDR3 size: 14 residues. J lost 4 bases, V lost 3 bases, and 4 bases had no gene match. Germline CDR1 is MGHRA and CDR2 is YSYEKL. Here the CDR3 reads CASSHGTGGTEAFF. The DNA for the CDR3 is TGCGCCAGCAGCCATGGGACAGGTGGCACTGAAGCTTTCTTT.

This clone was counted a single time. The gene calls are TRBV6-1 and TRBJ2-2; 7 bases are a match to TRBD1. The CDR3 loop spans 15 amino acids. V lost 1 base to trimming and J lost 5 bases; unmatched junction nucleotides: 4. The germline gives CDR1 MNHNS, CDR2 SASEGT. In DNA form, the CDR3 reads TGTGCCAGCAGTGAAGGGGACAGTGCTACCGGGGAGCTGTTTTTT. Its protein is CASSEGDSATGELFF.

CDR3 region: CASSLDPRAATNEKLFF. CDR3 nucleotide sequence: TGTGCCAGCAGCTTAGATCCCAGGGCGGCAACTAATGAAAAACTGTTTTTT. V gene TRBV7-9 combines with J gene TRBJ1-4; tentative D call: TRBD1 (5 bases). V gave up 1 base and J gave up 0 bases, with 12 bases separating them. Looked up from germline, CDR1 is SEHNR and CDR2 is FQNEAQ (reference sequence). The CDR3 runs to 17 residues.

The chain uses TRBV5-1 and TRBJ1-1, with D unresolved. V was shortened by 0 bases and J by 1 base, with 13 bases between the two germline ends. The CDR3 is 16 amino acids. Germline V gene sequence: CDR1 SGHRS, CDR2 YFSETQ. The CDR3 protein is CASSLGGVSRNTEAFF. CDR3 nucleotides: TGCGCCAGCAGCTTGGGGGGAGTGAGTCGGAACACTGAAGCTTTCTTT.

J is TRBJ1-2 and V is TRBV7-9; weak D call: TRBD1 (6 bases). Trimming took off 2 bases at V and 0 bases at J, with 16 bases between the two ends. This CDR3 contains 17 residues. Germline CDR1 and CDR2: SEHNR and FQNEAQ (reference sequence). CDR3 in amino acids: CASSLSQLGGANYGYTF. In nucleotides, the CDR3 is TGTGCCAGCAGCTTAAGTCAGTTAGGGGGAGCTAACTATGGCTACACCTTC.

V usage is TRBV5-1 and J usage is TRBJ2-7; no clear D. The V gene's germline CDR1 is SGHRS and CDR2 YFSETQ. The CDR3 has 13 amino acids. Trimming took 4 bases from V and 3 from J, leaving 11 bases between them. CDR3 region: CASSPPEFYEQYF. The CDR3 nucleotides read TGCGCCAGCAGCCCACCCGAGTTCTACGAGCAGTACTTC.

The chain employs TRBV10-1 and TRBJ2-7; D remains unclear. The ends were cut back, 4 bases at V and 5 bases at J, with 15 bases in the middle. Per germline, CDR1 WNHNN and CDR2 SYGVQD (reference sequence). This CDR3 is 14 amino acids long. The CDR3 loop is CASSGLLGIDEQYF. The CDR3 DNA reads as TGCGCCAGCAGTGGGTTACTGGGTATTGACGAGCAGTACTTC.

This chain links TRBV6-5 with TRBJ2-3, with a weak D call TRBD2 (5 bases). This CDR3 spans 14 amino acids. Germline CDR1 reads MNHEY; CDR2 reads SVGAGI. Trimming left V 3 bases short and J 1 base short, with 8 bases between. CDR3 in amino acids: CASSYYGGTDTQYF. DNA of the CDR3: TGTGCCAGCAGTTATTACGGGGGCACAGATACGCAGTATTTT.

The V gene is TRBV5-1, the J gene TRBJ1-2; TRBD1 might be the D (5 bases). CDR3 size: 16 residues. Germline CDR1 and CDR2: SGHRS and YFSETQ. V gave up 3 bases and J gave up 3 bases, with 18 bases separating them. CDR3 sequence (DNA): TGCGCCAGCAGCTCCTCACCCCAGGGCTTATACTATGGCTACACCTTC. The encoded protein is CASSSSPQGLYYGYTF.

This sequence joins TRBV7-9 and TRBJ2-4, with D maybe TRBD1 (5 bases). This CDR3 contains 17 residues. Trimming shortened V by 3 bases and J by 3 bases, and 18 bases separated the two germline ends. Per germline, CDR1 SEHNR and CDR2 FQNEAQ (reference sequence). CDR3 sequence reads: CASSLTAFAGDKNIQYF. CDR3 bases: TGTGCCAGCAGCTTGACAGCTTTTGCTGGGGACAAAAACATTCAGTACTTC.

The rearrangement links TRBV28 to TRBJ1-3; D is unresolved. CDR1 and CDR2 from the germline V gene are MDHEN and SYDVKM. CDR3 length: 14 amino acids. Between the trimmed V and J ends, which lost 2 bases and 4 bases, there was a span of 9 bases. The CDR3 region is CASSLPGSGNTIYF. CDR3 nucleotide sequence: TGTGCCAGCAGTTTACCGGGTTCCGGAAACACCATATATTTT.

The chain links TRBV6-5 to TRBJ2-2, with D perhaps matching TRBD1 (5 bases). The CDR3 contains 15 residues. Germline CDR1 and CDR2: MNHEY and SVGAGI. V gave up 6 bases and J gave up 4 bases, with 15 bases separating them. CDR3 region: CASSRYQGSTGELFF. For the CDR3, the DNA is TGTGCCAGCAGCAGGTACCAGGGTTCCACCGGGGAGCTGTTTTTT.

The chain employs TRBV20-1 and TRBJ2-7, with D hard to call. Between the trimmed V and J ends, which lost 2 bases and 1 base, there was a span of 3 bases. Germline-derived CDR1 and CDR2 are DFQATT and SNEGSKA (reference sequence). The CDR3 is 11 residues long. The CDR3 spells CSARLSYEQYF. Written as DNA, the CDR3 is TGCAGTGCTAGATTGTCCTACGAGCAGTACTTC.

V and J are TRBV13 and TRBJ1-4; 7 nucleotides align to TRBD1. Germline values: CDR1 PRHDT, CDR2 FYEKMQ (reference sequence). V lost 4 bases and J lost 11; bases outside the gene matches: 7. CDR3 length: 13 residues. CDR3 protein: CASSSWTGGKLFF. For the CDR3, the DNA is TGTGCCAGCAGCTCCTGGACAGGCGGGAAACTGTTTTTT.

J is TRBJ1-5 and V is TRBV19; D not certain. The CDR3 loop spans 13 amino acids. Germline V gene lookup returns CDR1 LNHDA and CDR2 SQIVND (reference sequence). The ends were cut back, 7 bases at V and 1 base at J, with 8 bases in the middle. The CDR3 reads CASTAGSNQPQHF. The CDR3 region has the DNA TGTGCCAGTACCGCCGGGAGCAATCAGCCCCAGCATTTT.

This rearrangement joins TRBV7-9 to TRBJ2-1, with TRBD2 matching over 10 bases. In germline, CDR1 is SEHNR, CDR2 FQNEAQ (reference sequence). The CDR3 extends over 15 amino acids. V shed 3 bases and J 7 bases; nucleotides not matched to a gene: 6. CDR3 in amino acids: CASSFGLAGVNEQFF. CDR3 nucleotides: TGTGCCAGCAGCTTTGGGCTAGCGGGAGTGAATGAGCAGTTCTTC.

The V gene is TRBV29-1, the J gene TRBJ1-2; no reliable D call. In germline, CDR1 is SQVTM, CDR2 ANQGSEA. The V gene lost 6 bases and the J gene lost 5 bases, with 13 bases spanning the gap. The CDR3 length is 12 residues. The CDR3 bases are TGCAGCGTCCCCTCGGGCGGATATGGCTACACCTTC. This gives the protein CSVPSGGYGYTF.

CDR3 region: CASSFGTGYEQYF. The CDR3 bases are TGTGCCAGCAGCTTCGGTACCGGTTACGAGCAGTACTTC. This rearrangement joins TRBV7-3 to TRBJ2-7; the D is unclear. V was clipped by 3 bases and J by 4 bases, with 10 bases between them. The CDR3 totals 13 residues. The germline V gene encodes CDR1 SGHTA and CDR2 FQGTGA. The whole variable domain, filled in from reference TRBV7-3 and TRBJ2-7, reads GAGVSQTPSNKVTEKGKYVELRCDPISGHTALYWYRQSLGQGPEFLIYFQGTGAADDSGLPNDRFFAVRPEGSVSTLKIQRTERGDSAVYLCASSFGTGYEQYFGPGTRLTVT.

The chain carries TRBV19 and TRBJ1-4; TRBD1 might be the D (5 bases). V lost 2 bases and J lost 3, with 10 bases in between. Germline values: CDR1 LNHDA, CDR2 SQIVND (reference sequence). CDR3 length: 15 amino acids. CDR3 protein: CASSIRPGPNEKLFF. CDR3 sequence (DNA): TGTGCCAGTAGTATACGCCCGGGGCCTAATGAAAAACTGTTTTTT.

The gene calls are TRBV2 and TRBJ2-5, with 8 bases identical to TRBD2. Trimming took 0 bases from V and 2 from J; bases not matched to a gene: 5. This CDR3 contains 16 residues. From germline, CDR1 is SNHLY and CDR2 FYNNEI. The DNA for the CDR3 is TGTGCCAGCAGTGAAGCCCTAGCGGGTATACAAGAGACCCAGTACTTC. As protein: CASSEALAGIQETQYF.

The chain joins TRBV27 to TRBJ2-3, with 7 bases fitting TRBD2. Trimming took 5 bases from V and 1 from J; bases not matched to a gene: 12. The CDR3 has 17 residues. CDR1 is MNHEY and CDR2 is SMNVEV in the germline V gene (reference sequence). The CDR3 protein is CASSPGHGGSGTDTQYF. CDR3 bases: TGTGCCAGCAGTCCCGGACATGGCGGGAGTGGCACAGATACGCAGTATTTT.

CDR3 residues: CASSLVVLAGAGETQYF. The DNA for the CDR3 is TGTGCCAGCAGCTTAGTTGTTCTCGCGGGAGCGGGGGAGACCCAGTACTTC. The chain joins TRBV7-2 to TRBJ2-5, with 7 bases that match TRBD2. CDR3 size: 17 residues. Germline values: CDR1 SGHTA, CDR2 FQGNSA. V lost 1 base to trimming and J lost 5 bases; unmatched junction nucleotides: 13.

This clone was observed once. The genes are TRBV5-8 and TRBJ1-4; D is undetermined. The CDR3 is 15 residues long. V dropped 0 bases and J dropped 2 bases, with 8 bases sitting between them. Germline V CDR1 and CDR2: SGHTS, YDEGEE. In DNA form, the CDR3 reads TGTGCCAGCAGCTTGGAGGCCTATACTAATGAAAAACTGTTTTTT. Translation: CASSLEAYTNEKLFF.

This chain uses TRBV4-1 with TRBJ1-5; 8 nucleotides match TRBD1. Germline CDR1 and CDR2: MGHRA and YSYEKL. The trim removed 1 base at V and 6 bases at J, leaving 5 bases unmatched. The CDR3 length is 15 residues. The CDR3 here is CASSQGQGSGQPQHF. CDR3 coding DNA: TGCGCCAGCAGCCAAGGACAGGGGTCAGGTCAGCCCCAGCATTTT.

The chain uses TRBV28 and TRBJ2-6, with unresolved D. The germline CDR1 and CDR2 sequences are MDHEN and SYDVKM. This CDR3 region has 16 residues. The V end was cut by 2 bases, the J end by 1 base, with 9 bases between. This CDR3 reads CASSLKLGSGANVLTF. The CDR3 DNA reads TGTGCCAGCAGTTTAAAACTGGGTTCTGGGGCCAACGTCCTGACTTTC.

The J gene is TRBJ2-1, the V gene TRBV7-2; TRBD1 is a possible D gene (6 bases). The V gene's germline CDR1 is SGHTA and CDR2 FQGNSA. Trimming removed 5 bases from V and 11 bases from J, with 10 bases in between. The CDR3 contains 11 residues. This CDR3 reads CASSLGTKQFF. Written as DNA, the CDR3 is TGTGCCAGCAGCCTGGGGACAAAGCAGTTCTTC.

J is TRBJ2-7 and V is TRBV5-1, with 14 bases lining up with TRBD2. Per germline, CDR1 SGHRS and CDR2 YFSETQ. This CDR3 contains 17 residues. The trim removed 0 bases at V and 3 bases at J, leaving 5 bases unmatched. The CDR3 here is CASSLAWGLAGDYEQYF. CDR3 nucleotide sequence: TGCGCCAGCAGCTTGGCCTGGGGACTAGCGGGGGACTACGAGCAGTACTTC.